These 15 T cell receptor beta chains came from one sample sequenced in a study of cytomegalovirus exposure and HLA in healthy donors. The PCR used 60 Vbeta and 13 Jbeta primers. This table comes from immunoSEQ multiplex PCR, and its TCRdb copy is limited to in-frame clones, with some not included. The sample comprises 95,000 to 110,000 clones, roughly four fifths of which are singletons, and around 2.1% rests with the top ten. Sequencing was carried out using PBMCs. Receptors originate from a man between 18 and 35 years old in good health and CMV-seronegative.

The chain couples TRBV4-3 to TRBJ2-2; no reliable D call. The CDR3 runs to 15 residues. The V gene lost 0 bases and the J gene lost 6 bases, with 11 bases spanning the gap. Germline CDR1 is LGHNA and CDR2 is YSLEER. This CDR3 reads CASSQDTRRPGELFF. The CDR3 bases are TGCGCCAGCAGCCAAGATACCCGCAGGCCCGGGGAGCTGTTTTTT.

This sequence joins TRBV6-1 and TRBJ2-7; 9 bases are shared with TRBD2. Trimming at V came to 0 bases and at J to 1 base, leaving 1 base not matched to a gene. Per the germline V gene, CDR1 is MNHNS and CDR2 is SASEGT. CDR3 length equals 15 residues. DNA of the CDR3: TGTGCCAGCAGTGAAGCGACTAGCGGATCCTACGAGCAGTACTTC. It specifies CASSEATSGSYEQYF.

This clone appeared a few times. The same CDR3 can be traced to other DNA sequences in this sample. V is TRBV19 and J is TRBJ1-2; D unresolved. The CDR3 has 12 residues. The germline V and J ends were trimmed by 1 base and 8 bases, with 8 bases remaining between them. CDR1 LNHDA and CDR2 SQIVND come from the germline V gene (reference sequence). CDR3 nucleotides: TGTGCCAGTAGTATAGTGGCGGGGGGCTACACCTTC. It specifies CASSIVAGGYTF.

This rearrangement joins TRBV5-1 to TRBJ2-1, with D uncertain. From germline, CDR1 is SGHRS and CDR2 YFSETQ. The CDR3 consists of 13 residues. V was cut by 4 bases and J by 8 bases, with 13 bases left in between. The CDR3 reads CASSSPSRDEQFF. In DNA, the CDR3 is TGCGCCAGCAGCAGCCCATCAAGAGATGAGCAGTTCTTC.

This clone was counted once. The chain couples TRBV27 to TRBJ1-6, with 7 nucleotides matching TRBD1. CDR1 is MNHEY, CDR2 SMNVEV, per germline (reference sequence). V lost 5 bases and J lost 2; bases outside the gene matches: 6. The CDR3 contains 16 residues. The CDR3 loop is CASSLQTGTYNSPLHF. CDR3 nucleotide sequence: TGTGCCAGCAGTCTACAGACAGGGACCTATAATTCACCCCTCCACTTT.

The gene calls are TRBV7-2 and TRBJ2-3; possibly TRBD1 for D (6 bases). The germline gives CDR1 SGHTA, CDR2 FQGNSA. This CDR3 has 14 amino acids. The V gene lost 1 base and the J gene lost 2 bases, with 7 bases spanning the gap. CDR3 protein: CASSLDRATDTQYF. CDR3 DNA sequence: TGTGCCAGCAGCTTAGACAGGGCCACAGATACGCAGTATTTT.

The chain uses TRBV10-3 and TRBJ1-1, with 8 bases lining up with TRBD1. Trimming removed 6 bases from V and 0 bases from J; junction bases left unmatched: 0. This CDR3 contains 13 residues. In germline, CDR1 is ENHRY, CDR2 SYGVKD. As DNA, the CDR3 is TGTGCCATCAGGACAGGGGTGAACACTGAAGCTTTCTTT. Translating gives CAIRTGVNTEAFF.

The chain has TRBV7-3 and TRBJ2-5; D is possibly TRBD2 (6 bases). The CDR3 contains 15 residues. Between the trimmed V and J ends, which lost 5 bases and 5 bases, there was a span of 18 bases. Germline V CDR1 and CDR2: SGHTA, FQGTGA. The CDR3 here is CASSQGSGSGETQYF. In DNA, the CDR3 is TGTGCCAGCAGCCAAGGGTCGGGCAGCGGGGAGACCCAGTACTTC.

The chain is built from TRBV10-3 and TRBJ2-3, with no clear D. Germline CDR1 ENHRY, CDR2 SYGVKD. The CDR3 has 12 residues. V gave up 3 bases and J gave up 6 bases, with 7 bases separating them. The CDR3 loop is CAISDQRDTQYF. CDR3 coding DNA: TGTGCCATCAGTGATCAGAGGGATACGCAGTATTTT.

The sample holds a few counts of this clone. The chain links TRBV6-5 to TRBJ2-1, with 12 bases fitting TRBD2. J gave up 3 bases and V 1 base, and 1 base lay outside the gene matches. Per germline, CDR1 MNHEY and CDR2 SVGAGI. The CDR3 extends over 16 amino acids. Here the CDR3 reads CASSYLTSGGYNEQFF. As DNA, the CDR3 is TGTGCCAGCAGTTACTTGACTAGCGGGGGCTACAATGAGCAGTTCTTC.

The chain is built from TRBV19 and TRBJ2-7; 9 nucleotides line up with TRBD1. The CDR3 spans 15 residues. CDR1 is LNHDA, CDR2 SQIVND, per germline (reference sequence). V was clipped by 6 bases and J by 6 bases; unmatched bases: 12. CDR3 amino acids: CASSLFLGQGGEQYF. CDR3 coding DNA: TGTGCCAGTAGCCTTTTCCTGGGACAGGGAGGCGAGCAGTACTTC.

V and J are TRBV19 and TRBJ1-1, with D perhaps matching TRBD1 (5 bases). The CDR3 has 14 amino acids. Germline values: CDR1 LNHDA, CDR2 SQIVND (reference sequence). The V end was cut by 5 bases, the J end by 3 bases, with 13 bases between. The CDR3 protein is CASSPDLTDTEAFF. The CDR3 DNA is TGTGCCAGTAGTCCGGACCTGACAGACACTGAAGCTTTCTTT.

The chain links TRBV19 to TRBJ1-5; 8 positions match TRBD1. The CDR3 loop spans 13 amino acids. Germline V gene sequence: CDR1 LNHDA, CDR2 SQIVND (reference sequence). Trimming removed 9 bases from V and 5 bases from J; junction bases left unmatched: 6. The CDR3 sequence: CASDDRGYQPQHF. The CDR3, as DNA: TGTGCCAGCGATGACAGGGGATATCAGCCCCAGCATTTT.

This chain joins TRBV6-1 and TRBJ2-7, with 11 bases identical to TRBD1. The CDR3 runs 15 residues. Per germline, CDR1 MNHNS and CDR2 SASEGT. After removal of 5 bases from V and 2 bases from J, the junction contained 5 bases not matched to a gene. CDR3 residues: CASSLWTGGAYEQYF. The CDR3 DNA is TGTGCCAGCAGTCTATGGACAGGGGGCGCCTACGAGCAGTACTTC.

For this clone: This CDR3 is also generated by other DNA sequences in the sample. This chain links TRBV9 with TRBJ2-7; 9 nucleotides agree with TRBD1. Unmatched junction bases numbered 15, after V lost 4 bases and J lost 7 bases. There are 16 residues in the CDR3. Germline V gene sequence: CDR1 SGDLS, CDR2 YYNGEE. The DNA of the CDR3 is TGTGCCAGCAGCTCTAGTGGGGACAGGGCCCCTTATGAGCAGTACTTC. Its translation: CASSSSGDRAPYEQYF.